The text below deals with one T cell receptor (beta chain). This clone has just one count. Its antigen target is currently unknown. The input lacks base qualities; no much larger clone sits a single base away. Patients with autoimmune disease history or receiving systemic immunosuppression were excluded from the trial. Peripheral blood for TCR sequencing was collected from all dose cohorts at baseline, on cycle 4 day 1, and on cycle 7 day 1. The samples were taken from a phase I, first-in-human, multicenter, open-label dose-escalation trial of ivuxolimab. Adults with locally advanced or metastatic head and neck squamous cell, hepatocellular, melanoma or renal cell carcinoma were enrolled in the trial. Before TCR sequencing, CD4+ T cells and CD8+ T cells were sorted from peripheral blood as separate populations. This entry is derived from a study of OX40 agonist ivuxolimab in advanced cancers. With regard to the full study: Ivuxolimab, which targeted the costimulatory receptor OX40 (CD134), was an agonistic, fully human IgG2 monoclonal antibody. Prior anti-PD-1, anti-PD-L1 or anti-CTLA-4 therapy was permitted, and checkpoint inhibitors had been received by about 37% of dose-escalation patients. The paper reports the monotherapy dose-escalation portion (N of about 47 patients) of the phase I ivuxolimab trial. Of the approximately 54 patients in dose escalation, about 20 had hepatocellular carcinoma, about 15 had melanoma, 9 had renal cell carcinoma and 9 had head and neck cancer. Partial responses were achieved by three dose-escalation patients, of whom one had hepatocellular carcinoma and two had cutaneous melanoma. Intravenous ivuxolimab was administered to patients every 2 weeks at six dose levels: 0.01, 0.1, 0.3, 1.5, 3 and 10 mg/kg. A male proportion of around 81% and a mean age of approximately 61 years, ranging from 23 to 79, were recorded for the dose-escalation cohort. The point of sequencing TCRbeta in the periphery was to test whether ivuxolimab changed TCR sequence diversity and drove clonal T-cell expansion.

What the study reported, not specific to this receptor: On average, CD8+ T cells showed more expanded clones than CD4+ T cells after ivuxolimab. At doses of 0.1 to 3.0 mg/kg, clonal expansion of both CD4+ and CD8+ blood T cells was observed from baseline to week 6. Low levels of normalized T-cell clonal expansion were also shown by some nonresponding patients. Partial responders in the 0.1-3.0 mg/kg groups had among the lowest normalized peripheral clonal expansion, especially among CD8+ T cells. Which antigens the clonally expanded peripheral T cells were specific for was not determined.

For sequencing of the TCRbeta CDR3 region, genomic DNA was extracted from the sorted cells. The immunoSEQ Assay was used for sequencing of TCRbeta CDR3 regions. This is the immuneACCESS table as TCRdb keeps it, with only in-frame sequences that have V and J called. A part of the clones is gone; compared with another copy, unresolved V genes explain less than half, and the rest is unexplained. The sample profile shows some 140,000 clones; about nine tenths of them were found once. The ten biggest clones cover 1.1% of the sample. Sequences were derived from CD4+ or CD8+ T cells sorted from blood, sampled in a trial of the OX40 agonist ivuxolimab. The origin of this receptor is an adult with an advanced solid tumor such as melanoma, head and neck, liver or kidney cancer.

The CDR3 reads CASSPDSVRDTEAFF. The nucleotide sequence reads as follows: TGTGCCAGCTCACCGGATAGTGTTCGGGACACTGAAGCTTTCTTT. The chain couples TRBV18 to TRBJ1-1; the D gene is not confidently resolved. V drops 3 bases and J drops 3 bases, leaving 14 bases in between. Taken from the germline V gene, the CDR1 and CDR2 loops are KGHSH and LQKENI. There are 15 amino acids in the CDR3, from cysteine to phenylalanine inclusive. CDR3 DNA only is kept here, 45 bases in frame from base 1.